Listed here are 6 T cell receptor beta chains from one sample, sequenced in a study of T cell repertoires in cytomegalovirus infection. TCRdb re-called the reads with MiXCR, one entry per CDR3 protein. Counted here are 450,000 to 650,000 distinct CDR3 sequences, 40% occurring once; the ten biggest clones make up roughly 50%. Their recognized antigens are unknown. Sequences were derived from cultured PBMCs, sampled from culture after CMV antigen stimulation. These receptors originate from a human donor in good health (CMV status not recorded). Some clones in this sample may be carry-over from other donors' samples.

This chain's CDR3 is CASSRGSTLGSEQFF. CDR3 sequence (DNA): TGTGCCAGCAGCAGGGGTAGCACCCTGGGGAGTGAGCAGTTCTTC. V is TRBV9 and J is TRBJ2-1, with D perhaps being TRBD1 or TRBD2 (5 bases each). The length of the CDR3 is 15 residues. Germline V gene data show CDR1 as SGDLS and CDR2 as YYNGEE. The germline V and J ends were trimmed by 4 bases and 9 bases, with 20 bases remaining between them.

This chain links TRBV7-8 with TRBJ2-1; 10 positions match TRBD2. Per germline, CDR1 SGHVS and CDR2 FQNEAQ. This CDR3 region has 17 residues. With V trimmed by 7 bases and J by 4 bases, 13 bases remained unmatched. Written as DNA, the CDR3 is TGTGCCAGCACCCGAGAAGGGGCTAGCGGGGGATACAATGAGCAGTTCTTC. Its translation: CASTREGASGGYNEQFF. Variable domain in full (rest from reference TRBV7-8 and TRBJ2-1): GAGVSQSPRYKVAKRGQDVALRCDPISGHVSLFWYQQALGQGPEFLTYFQNEAQLDKSGLPSDRFFAERPEGSVSTLKIQRTQQEDSAVYLCASTREGASGGYNEQFFGPGTRLTVL.

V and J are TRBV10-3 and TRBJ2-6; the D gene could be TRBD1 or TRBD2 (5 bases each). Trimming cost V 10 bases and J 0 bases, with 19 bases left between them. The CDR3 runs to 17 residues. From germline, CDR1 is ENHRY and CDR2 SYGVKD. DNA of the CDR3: TGTGCCACCGGCCCGGGACCCGAGGACTCTGGGGCCAACGTCCTGACTTTC. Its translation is CATGPGPEDSGANVLTF.

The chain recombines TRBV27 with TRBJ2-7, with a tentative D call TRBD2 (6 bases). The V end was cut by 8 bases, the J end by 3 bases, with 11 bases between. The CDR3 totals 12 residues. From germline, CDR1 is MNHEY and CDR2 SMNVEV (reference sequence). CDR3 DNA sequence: TGTGCCAGCGGAGGGACTCACTACGAGCAGTACTTC. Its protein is CASGGTHYEQYF.

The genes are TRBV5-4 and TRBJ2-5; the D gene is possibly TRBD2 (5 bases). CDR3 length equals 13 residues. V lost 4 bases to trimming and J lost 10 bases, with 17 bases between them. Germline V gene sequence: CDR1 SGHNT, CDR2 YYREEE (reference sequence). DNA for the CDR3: TGTGCCAGCAGCCCCCCGGTTGGTGGGAGCCAGTACTTC. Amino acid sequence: CASSPPVGGSQYF.

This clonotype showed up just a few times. The CDR3 region has the DNA TGTGCCAGCAGCTTAGTCCCTCGGGGGACCCAGTACTTC. Translated, it gives CASSLVPRGTQYF. The chain is built from TRBV7-8 and TRBJ2-5; the D gene is possibly TRBD2 (5 bases). Trimming shortened V by 1 base and J by 7 bases, and 10 bases separated the two germline ends. From germline, CDR1 is SGHVS and CDR2 FQNEAQ. The CDR3 covers 13 residues.